These 30 T cell receptor beta chains share one sample of origin, sequenced in a study of CD8 T cells in ankylosing spondylitis. TCRdb passed the 5' RACE reads through MiXCR, listing each CDR3 protein once. The sample consists of approximately 350,000 distinct CDR3 sequences, roughly 14% of them appearing once. Input material: blood, either unsorted or a sorted T cell fraction (not recorded which). The receptor set was obtained from a male donor with ankylosing spondylitis or in good health (not recorded which).

The chain recombines TRBV3-1 with TRBJ2-7; D assignment may be TRBD1 or TRBD2 (5 bases each). Trimming left V 0 bases short and J 4 bases short, with 13 bases between. This CDR3 contains 15 residues. Germline V gene lookup returns CDR1 LGHDT and CDR2 YNNKEL (reference sequence). CDR3 nucleotide sequence: TGTGCCAGCAGCCAAGAAGGGACGCCCTATTACGAGCAGTACTTC. Translation gives CASSQEGTPYYEQYF.

At least ten counts were recorded for this clonotype. V is TRBV20-1 and J is TRBJ2-7, with D possibly matching TRBD2 (5 bases). Germline CDR1 and CDR2: DFQATT and SNEGSKA (reference sequence). This CDR3 region has 12 residues. The ends were cut back, 6 bases at V and 0 bases at J, with 9 bases in the middle. The CDR3 sequence: CSASGSSYEQYF. The CDR3 coding sequence is TGCAGTGCGTCTGGGAGCTCCTACGAGCAGTACTTC.

This clonotype was seen a handful of times. The chain combines TRBV25-1 with TRBJ1-1; 8 bases align to TRBD1. The CDR3 runs 17 residues. After removal of 8 bases from V and 0 bases from J, the junction contained 14 bases not matched to a gene. The germline CDR1 and CDR2 sequences are MGHDK and SYGVNS. The CDR3 DNA is TGTGCCAGCGGATCAGGGGGCCCGGGGCCGATGAACACTGAAGCTTTCTTT. This translates into CASGSGGPGPMNTEAFF.

This clonotype appeared a few times. The chain has TRBV18 and TRBJ1-1; D remains ambiguous. Germline lookup yields CDR1 KGHSH and CDR2 LQKENI. This CDR3 contains 13 residues. V was shortened by 5 bases and J by 3 bases, with 10 bases between the two germline ends. CDR3 region: CASSGYMDTEAFF. DNA for the CDR3: TGTGCCAGCTCAGGGTATATGGACACTGAAGCTTTCTTT. Full variable domain (rest looked up from reference TRBV18 and TRBJ1-1): NAGVMQNPRHLVRRRGQEARLRCSPMKGHSHVYWYRQLPEEGLKFMVYLQKENIIDESGMPKERFSAEFPKEGPSILRIQQVVRGDSAAYFCASSGYMDTEAFFGQGTRLTVV.

The V gene is TRBV4-1, the J gene TRBJ2-1, with 7 nucleotides matching TRBD2. V was clipped by 3 bases and J by 2 bases; unmatched bases: 4. This CDR3 has 15 amino acids. Germline V gene sequence: CDR1 MGHRA, CDR2 YSYEKL. CDR3: CASSQAGLPYNEQFF. In DNA form, the CDR3 reads TGCGCCAGCAGCCAGGCGGGACTACCCTACAATGAGCAGTTCTTC.

The chain couples TRBV7-9 to TRBJ2-5; a weak D match, TRBD2 (6 bases). This CDR3 region has 14 residues. The V and J ends lost 1 base and 4 bases respectively, with 10 bases between them. Germline V lookup: CDR1 SEHNR, CDR2 FQNEAQ (reference sequence). The CDR3 coding sequence is TGTGCCAGCAGCTTAGTTACCGGGGGAGAGACCCAGTACTTC. It translates to CASSLVTGGETQYF.

This clonotype was observed a few times. The chain is built from TRBV5-4 and TRBJ2-7; 12 bases align to TRBD2. The J segment lost 7 bases and the V segment lost 4 bases, leaving 9 bases of the junction unmatched. The CDR3 loop spans 15 amino acids. The germline V gene has CDR1 SGHNT and CDR2 YYREEE (reference sequence). DNA for the CDR3: TGTGCCAGCAGCCCCTCTAGCGGGAGGGCGAGGGAGCAGTACTTC. Its protein is CASSPSSGRAREQYF.

A remark on this clonotype: This clone may be a read error of a much larger clone one base away. This chain uses TRBV12-3 or TRBV12-4 with TRBJ2-1, with a tentative D call TRBD1 (5 bases). There are 13 residues in the CDR3. V gave up 7 bases and J gave up 10 bases, with 17 bases separating them. CDR3 in amino acids: CASTLRGKEEQFF. The CDR3 DNA follows: TGTGCCAGCACGCTTAGGGGCAAGGAAGAGCAGTTCTTC.

The V gene is TRBV9, the J gene TRBJ2-5; D possibly uses TRBD1 or TRBD2 (5 bases each). Per the germline V gene, CDR1 is SGDLS and CDR2 is YYNGEE. CDR3 length equals 16 residues. The V end was cut by 0 bases, the J end by 5 bases, with 17 bases between. The CDR3 nucleotides read TGTGCCAGCAGCGTAGGAGGGACGGAGAGGTGGGAGACCCAGTACTTC. It translates to CASSVGGTERWETQYF.

This clonotype was counted a few times. This sequence joins TRBV5-1 and TRBJ1-2; perhaps TRBD1 as D (6 bases). Germline V gene sequence: CDR1 SGHRS, CDR2 YFSETQ. The CDR3 is 14 amino acids. V was clipped by 0 bases and J by 7 bases, with 13 bases between them. The CDR3 spells CASSLEGGKSGYTF. CDR3 in DNA: TGCGCCAGCAGCTTGGAGGGGGGCAAAAGTGGCTACACCTTC. The complete variable domain, with remaining parts taken from reference TRBV5-1 and TRBJ1-2, reads KAGVTQTPRYLIKTRGQQVTLSCSPISGHRSVSWYQQTPGQGLQFLFEYFSETQRNKGNFPGRFSGRQFSNSRSEMNVSTLELGDSALYLCASSLEGGKSGYTFGSGTRLTVV.

The chain recombines TRBV9 with TRBJ1-6; the D gene is possibly TRBD1 (5 bases). Looked up from germline, CDR1 is SGDLS and CDR2 is YYNGEE. Trimming stripped 4 bases from V and 10 bases from J, with 18 bases between. The CDR3 runs to 15 residues. The CDR3 DNA reads TGTGCCAGCAGCCCAAGCGGGGGTCAGAACTCACCCCTCCACTTT. Amino acid sequence: CASSPSGGQNSPLHF.

The chain recombines TRBV12-3 or TRBV12-4 with TRBJ2-3; 9 nucleotides align to TRBD1. The J segment lost 4 bases and the V segment lost 4 bases, leaving 6 bases of the junction unmatched. The CDR3 loop spans 15 amino acids. This chain's CDR3 is CASSWGQGRSDTQYF. CDR3 in DNA: TGTGCCAGCAGTTGGGGACAGGGAAGGTCAGATACGCAGTATTTT.

The CDR3 nucleotides are TGCGCCAGCAGCTTGAACAGTCCTAACTATGGCTACACCTTC. As protein: CASSLNSPNYGYTF. This sequence joins TRBV5-1 and TRBJ1-2, with unresolved D. With 1 base removed from V and 0 bases from J, the gap between germline ends came to 7 bases. This CDR3 comprises 14 residues. Germline assignment: CDR1 SGHRS and CDR2 YFSETQ.

This clonotype has ten or more counts. The CDR3 region is CASSPEGGQPQHF. CDR3 bases: TGTGCCAGCAGCCCTGAGGGGGGACAGCCCCAGCATTTT. The V call is TRBV12-3 or TRBV12-4, the J call TRBJ1-5; a weak D match, TRBD1 (6 bases). V was pared by 6 bases and J by 7 bases, with 13 bases between. This CDR3 contains 13 residues.

The rearrangement joins TRBV13 to TRBJ2-7; D tentatively fits TRBD1 or TRBD2 (5 bases each). This CDR3 has 13 amino acids. Trimming took 3 bases from V and 2 from J, leaving 8 bases between them. Germline V gene sequence: CDR1 PRHDT, CDR2 FYEKMQ (reference sequence). The CDR3: CASSLGTPYEQYF. For the CDR3, the DNA is TGTGCCAGCAGCTTGGGGACCCCCTACGAGCAGTACTTC.

The chain joins TRBV29-1 to TRBJ2-7; D may correspond to TRBD1 or TRBD2 (6 bases each). CDR3 size: 14 residues. Looked up from germline, CDR1 is SQVTM and CDR2 is ANQGSEA. Trimming stripped 4 bases from V and 3 bases from J, with 16 bases between. The chain's CDR3 is CSVVGGGTHYEQYF. Written as DNA, the CDR3 is TGCAGCGTTGTGGGAGGCGGGACACACTACGAGCAGTACTTC.

This clonotype was picked up a small number of times. CDR3 DNA sequence: TGCGCCAGCAGCTTGGGAGGGTCTGGGGCCAACGTCCTGACTTTC. Amino acids: CASSLGGSGANVLTF. The chain is built from TRBV5-1 and TRBJ2-6, with a possible D match to TRBD2 (5 bases). The CDR3 covers 15 residues. Germline CDR1 SGHRS, CDR2 YFSETQ. V was cut by 0 bases and J by 1 base, with 5 bases left in between.

The chain couples TRBV5-4 to TRBJ2-6, with D hard to call. The CDR3 extends over 15 amino acids. V was pared by 3 bases and J by 4 bases, with 11 bases between. The germline gives CDR1 SGHNT, CDR2 YYREEE (reference sequence). The CDR3: CASSYPITGANVLTF. DNA of the CDR3: TGTGCCAGCAGCTACCCCATAACGGGGGCCAACGTCCTGACTTTC.

The CDR3 is CSAPTGTSGGFLSSSYNEQFF. In DNA form, the CDR3 reads TGCAGTGCTCCGACCGGGACTAGCGGGGGCTTCCTCTCTAGCTCCTACAATGAGCAGTTCTTC. V gene TRBV20-1 combines with J gene TRBJ2-1, with TRBD2 matching 14 bases. With 5 bases clipped from V and 0 bases from J, the junction kept 18 bases outside the gene matches. The CDR3 contains 21 residues. Germline assignment: CDR1 DFQATT and CDR2 SNEGSKA (reference sequence).

This clonotype turned up a few times. This sequence joins TRBV29-1 and TRBJ2-1; D is uncertain. The CDR3 contains 14 residues. Germline V gene data show CDR1 as SQVTM and CDR2 as ANQGSEA. V was trimmed by 4 bases and J by 3 bases, leaving 13 bases between them. The CDR3 sequence: CSVAARQGYNEQFF. CDR3 nucleotides: TGCAGCGTTGCGGCGCGACAAGGCTACAATGAGCAGTTCTTC.

Concerning this clonotype: Germline is not matched at one junction end, which may reflect a read error. V is TRBV5-6 and J is TRBJ2-1, with 13 nucleotides matching TRBD2. The CDR3 runs 17 residues. Germline CDR1 is SGHDT and CDR2 is YYEEEE. The DNA of the CDR3 is TGTGCCATCAGCCCCAGGAGACTAGCGGGAGGAGGGAATGAGCAGTTCTTC. Residues: CAISPRRLAGGGNEQFF.

This clonotype was picked up a small number of times. The rearrangement links TRBV20-1 to TRBJ2-1; D is possibly TRBD2 (5 bases). CDR1 and CDR2 from the germline V gene are DFQATT and SNEGSKA (reference sequence). The CDR3 is 13 residues long. V lost 5 bases and J 5 bases, leaving 13 bases between the germline ends. CDR3 coding DNA: TGCAGTGCTTCCCGGACTGACAACAATGAGCAGTTCTTC. Encoded protein: CSASRTDNNEQFF.

The genes are TRBV7-2 and TRBJ1-5; D ambiguous. This CDR3 has 13 amino acids. The germline V and J ends were trimmed by 2 bases and 6 bases, with 8 bases remaining between them. Per the germline V gene, CDR1 is SGHTA and CDR2 is FQGNSA. Written as DNA, the CDR3 is TGTGCCAGCAGCTTAACGGCAGCTCAGCCCCAGCATTTT. Protein sequence: CASSLTAAQPQHF.

This chain uses TRBV12-3 or TRBV12-4 with TRBJ2-7, with 7 bases aligning to TRBD1. Trimming at V came to 6 bases and at J to 0 bases, leaving 14 bases not matched to a gene. The CDR3 runs to 17 residues. CDR3 in amino acids: CASSQAPGQVSSYEQYF. The CDR3, as DNA: TGTGCCAGCAGCCAAGCCCCCGGACAGGTGAGCTCCTACGAGCAGTACTTC.

This clonotype has a handful of counts. This chain links TRBV18 with TRBJ2-1; 9 bases align to TRBD2. The CDR3 totals 16 residues. V was pared by 1 base and J by 0 bases, with 1 base of the junction left unmatched. CDR1 is KGHSH and CDR2 is LQKENI in the germline V gene. Here the CDR3 reads CASSPLAGDSYNEQFF. The CDR3, as DNA: TGTGCCAGCTCACCACTAGCGGGGGACTCCTACAATGAGCAGTTCTTC. Filled out from reference TRBV18 and TRBJ2-1, the complete variable domain reads NAGVMQNPRHLVRRRGQEARLRCSPMKGHSHVYWYRQLPEEGLKFMVYLQKENIIDESGMPKERFSAEFPKEGPSILRIQQVVRGDSAAYFCASSPLAGDSYNEQFFGPGTRLTVL.

The chain recombines TRBV6-2 or TRBV6-3 with TRBJ2-7; D tentatively reads TRBD1 or TRBD2 (5 bases each). The CDR3 runs to 14 residues. V was pared by 7 bases and J by 4 bases, with 17 bases between. Germline CDR1 reads MNHEY; CDR2 reads SVGEGT. CDR3: CASTLALGTYEQYF. CDR3 nucleotides: TGTGCCAGCACCCTTGCACTGGGGACGTACGAGCAGTACTTC.

V gene TRBV7-2 combines with J gene TRBJ1-3, with D maybe TRBD1 (5 bases). Trimming stripped 4 bases from V and 2 bases from J, with 6 bases between. CDR1 is SGHTA, CDR2 FQGNSA, per germline. This CDR3 contains 13 residues. DNA of the CDR3: TGTGCCAGCAGCTGGGACCCTGGAAACACCATATATTTT. The encoded protein is CASSWDPGNTIYF.

This clonotype was seen a few times. The chain combines TRBV20-1 with TRBJ2-5, with 10 bases matching TRBD2. V shed 5 bases, J shed 6 bases, and the junction held 9 bases outside the gene matches. Per the germline V gene, CDR1 is DFQATT and CDR2 is SNEGSKA (reference sequence). The CDR3 loop spans 14 amino acids. CDR3 DNA sequence: TGCAGTGCTGTTGGGCTAGCGGGAGATCAGACCCAGTACTTC. It codes for CSAVGLAGDQTQYF.

This clonotype was detected only a few times. V usage is TRBV6-1 and J usage is TRBJ1-6, with D hard to call. CDR1 MNHNS and CDR2 SASEGT come from the germline V gene. The CDR3 runs 14 residues. The chain's CDR3 is CYEGSSSYNSPLHF. The CDR3 DNA sequence: TGTTACGAGGGATCGAGCTCCTATAATTCACCCCTCCACTTT.

This clonotype was detected only a few times. The V and J genes are TRBV20-1 and TRBJ2-7, with 7 nucleotides matching TRBD2. This CDR3 is 14 amino acids long. Germline assignment: CDR1 DFQATT and CDR2 SNEGSKA (reference sequence). The junction had 7 bases not matched to a gene; V was cut back by 5 bases and J by 0 bases. CDR3 in amino acids: CSAEVSGLSYEQYF. In DNA, the CDR3 is TGCAGTGCTGAGGTTAGCGGGCTCTCCTACGAGCAGTACTTC.